What follows are 15 T cell receptor beta chains derived from one specimen sequenced in a study of low-dose radiotherapy and immunotherapy resistance in tumors. Time point noted: before trial treatment. First-strand cDNA relied on TRAV- and TRBV-specific primers spanning alpha and beta chains. TCRs were amplified for approximately 21 PCR cycles with a constant-region primer and V-primer adapter. TCRdb itself ran the reads through MiXCR, one entry per CDR3 protein. Of under 90,000 distinct CDR3 sequences in the sample, about a sixth are singletons; the top ten hold about 2.8%. The sequencing here drew on PBMCs, taken before treatment. The receptors come from a male donor with prostate cancer.

The table lists this clonotype with many counts. This rearrangement joins TRBV2 to TRBJ1-5, with 8 bases matching TRBD1. Germline V gene sequence: CDR1 SNHLY, CDR2 FYNNEI. This CDR3 is 16 amino acids long. V gave up 6 bases and J gave up 5 bases; unmatched junction bases: 12. The CDR3, as DNA: TGTGCCAGCAGGGGGCTGGCAGGGGGCGCGGATCAGCCCCAGCATTTT. Its translation: CASRGLAGGADQPQHF.

This clonotype was recorded many times. The chain is built from TRBV7-6 and TRBJ1-5, with D hard to call. The germline V gene has CDR1 SGHVS and CDR2 FNYEAQ. CDR3 length equals 15 residues. With 1 base removed from V and 3 bases from J, the gap between germline ends came to 10 bases. The CDR3 DNA sequence: TGTGCCAGCAGCTTAGTTGACGGAGACAATCAGCCCCAGCATTTT. Translating gives CASSLVDGDNQPQHF.

This clonotype was recorded many times. The chain employs TRBV18 and TRBJ2-3; D unresolved. The length of the CDR3 is 15 residues. The germline CDR1 and CDR2 sequences are KGHSH and LQKENI. The ends were cut back, 2 bases at V and 3 bases at J, with 12 bases in the middle. In nucleotides, the CDR3 is TGTGCCAGCTCACCAGTATCCGTGTCGACAGATACGCAGTATTTT. Protein sequence: CASSPVSVSTDTQYF.

In its sample, this clonotype was seen many times. The genes are TRBV7-9 and TRBJ1-1, with 7 nucleotides matching TRBD1. V was pared by 1 base and J by 8 bases, with 10 bases of the junction left unmatched. Germline V gives CDR1 SEHNR, CDR2 FQNEAQ (reference sequence). This CDR3 is built from 15 residues. The CDR3 loop reads CASSLVGTALREAFF. The CDR3 bases are TGTGCCAGCAGCTTAGTAGGGACAGCTTTACGGGAAGCTTTCTTT.

This clonotype turned up a few times. The chain carries TRBV20-1 and TRBJ2-7; D is unclear. The CDR3 runs 14 residues. Germline V CDR1 and CDR2: DFQATT, SNEGSKA (reference sequence). Trimming shortened V by 0 bases and J by 3 bases, and 12 bases separated the two germline ends. The CDR3 DNA is TGCAGTGCTAGAGATCGAGTCAAAAACTACGAGCAGTACTTC. It specifies CSARDRVKNYEQYF.

The table lists this clonotype with many counts. The rearrangement joins TRBV7-3 to TRBJ1-2; no clear D. V lost 1 base and J lost 4, with 7 bases in between. The germline gives CDR1 SGHTA, CDR2 FQGTGA. The CDR3 runs to 13 residues. For the CDR3, the DNA is TGTGCCAGCAGCTTAAATGTTGGCTATGGCTACACCTTC. This translates into CASSLNVGYGYTF.

Ten or more counts support this clonotype. The chain joins TRBV27 to TRBJ2-3; 8 bases match TRBD2. The CDR3 totals 19 residues. The germline V gene has CDR1 MNHEY and CDR2 SMNVEV (reference sequence). J lost 0 bases, V lost 3 bases, and 14 bases had no gene match. This CDR3 is CASSFRRVAGGGSTDTQYF. CDR3 nucleotides: TGTGCCAGCAGTTTCCGCCGCGTGGCGGGGGGCGGGAGCACAGATACGCAGTATTTT.

This clonotype was counted many times. V usage is TRBV25-1 and J usage is TRBJ2-1; 7 nucleotides align to TRBD2. The CDR3 is 14 amino acids. The germline CDR1 and CDR2 sequences are MGHDK and SYGVNS. With V trimmed by 4 bases and J by 7 bases, 7 bases remained unmatched. In nucleotides, the CDR3 is TGTGCCAGCAGTGCAGCGGGGTGGGTTAATGAGCAGTTCTTC. This translates into CASSAAGWVNEQFF.

In this sample, this clonotype turned up many times. The chain is built from TRBV30 and TRBJ1-1, with a possible D match to TRBD1 (6 bases). Germline V gives CDR1 GTSNPN, CDR2 SVGIG (reference sequence). Trimming pared 3 bases from V and 0 bases from J, leaving 17 bases between. This CDR3 comprises 16 residues. CDR3 sequence: CAWRANRVYMNTEAFF. The CDR3 DNA reads TGTGCCTGGAGAGCGAACAGGGTCTACATGAACACTGAAGCTTTCTTT.

This clonotype was found a few times. The gene calls are TRBV27 and TRBJ1-1; D call uncertain. V was shortened by 2 bases and J by 0 bases, with 13 bases between the two germline ends. Germline lookup yields CDR1 MNHEY and CDR2 SMNVEV (reference sequence). The length of the CDR3 is 16 residues. The CDR3 region is CASSLEGTSMNTEAFF. CDR3 in DNA: TGTGCCAGCAGTTTAGAGGGCACGTCCATGAACACTGAAGCTTTCTTT.

The chain uses TRBV27 and TRBJ2-7; no firm D call. Germline loops: CDR1 MNHEY, CDR2 SMNVEV (reference sequence). This CDR3 region has 14 residues. The ends were cut back, 4 bases at V and 2 bases at J, with 12 bases in the middle. The CDR3 spells CASSYESPPYEQYF. The CDR3 DNA reads TGTGCCAGCAGTTACGAAAGTCCCCCCTACGAGCAGTACTTC.

In its sample, this clonotype was seen many times. The J gene is TRBJ1-5, the V gene TRBV11-2; the D is unclear. V shed 5 bases and J shed 3 bases, with 8 bases lying between them. Germline CDR1 is SGHAT and CDR2 is FQNNGV. This CDR3 is built from 13 residues. The CDR3 coding sequence is TGTGCCAGCAGCCCGGACCACAATCAGCCCCAGCATTTT. Residues: CASSPDHNQPQHF.

This clonotype has at least ten counts. CDR3 protein: CASSLIHPGTGQNIQYF. The DNA of the CDR3 is TGTGCCAGCTCACTAATCCATCCCGGGACAGGGCAAAACATTCAGTACTTC. V and J are TRBV18 and TRBJ2-4; the match to TRBD1 covers 9 bases. This CDR3 has 17 amino acids. Germline V gives CDR1 KGHSH, CDR2 LQKENI. V shed 4 bases and J 5 bases; nucleotides not matched to a gene: 12.

This clonotype was seen repeatedly, ten times or more. The chain couples TRBV20-1 to TRBJ1-4; D not resolved. The germline gives CDR1 DFQATT, CDR2 SNEGSKA (reference sequence). Between the trimmed V and J ends, which lost 3 bases and 7 bases, there was a span of 18 bases. The length of the CDR3 is 15 residues. CDR3 sequence: CSASDITELAEKLFF. The CDR3 nucleotides are TGCAGTGCTAGCGACATTACAGAACTAGCTGAAAAACTGTTTTTT.

This clonotype came up many times. The chain combines TRBV5-1 with TRBJ1-4, with D tentatively TRBD1 (6 bases). CDR3 length: 16 residues. The germline gives CDR1 SGHRS, CDR2 YFSETQ. V lost 0 bases, J lost 0 bases, and 9 bases lay in between. The CDR3 reads CASSLGDTSTNEKLFF. The DNA for the CDR3 is TGCGCCAGCAGCTTGGGGGACACCTCAACTAATGAAAAACTGTTTTTT.